Detailed here is one T cell receptor (beta chain). TCRdb itself ran the RT-PCR reads through MiXCR, one entry per CDR3 protein. This sample has approximately 680,000 distinct CDR3 sequences; around 16% occur once, and the top ten carry around 10%. Germline-derived CDR1 and CDR2 are SGHNT and YYREEE (reference sequence). V was trimmed by 3 bases and J by 7 bases, leaving 17 bases between them. The length of the CDR3 is 15 residues. This record comes from a study of response to subunit inactivated influenza vaccine. This clonotype originated in a man in his fifties or sixties who received an inactivated influenza vaccine. This sequence joins TRBV5-4 and TRBJ2-1; TRBD1 is a possible D gene (6 bases). The material sequenced was PBMCs from blood, taken 11 to 12 days after vaccination. The CDR3 DNA is TGTGCCAGCAGCTATCGACCTACCAGGGGTAATGAGCAGTTCTTC. Translation: CASSYRPTRGNEQFF. Full variable domain (remainder filled in from reference TRBV5-4 and TRBJ2-1): ETGVTQSPTHLIKTRGQQVTLRCSSQSGHNTVSWYQQALGQGPQFIFQYYREEENGRGNFPPRFSGLQFPNYSSELNVNALELDDSALYLCASSYRPTRGNEQFFGPGTRLTVL.